A single sample is the source of the 30 T cell receptor beta chains below, sequenced in a study of cytomegalovirus exposure and HLA in healthy donors. In the PCR, 60 Vbeta and 13 Jbeta primers were used. Sequencing was performed with immunoSEQ multiplex PCR; in TCRdb, only in-frame clones are kept and a portion is missing. The sample has 100,000 to 150,000 clones; about 72% are singletons. The sequenced sample consisted of PBMCs. The origin of the receptors is a female donor in good health and CMV-seronegative.

The chain carries TRBV28 and TRBJ2-1; possible D gene TRBD2, 5 bases. Trimming stripped 5 bases from V and 7 bases from J, with 15 bases between. The length of the CDR3 is 14 residues. The germline gives CDR1 MDHEN, CDR2 SYDVKM. CDR3: CASSPRARPNEQFF. Written as DNA, the CDR3 is TGTGCCAGCAGTCCGCGGGCCCGGCCGAATGAGCAGTTCTTC.

The V call is TRBV7-9, the J call TRBJ1-6; D perhaps matches TRBD1 (6 bases). Trimming removed 2 bases from V and 9 bases from J, with 8 bases in between. The CDR3 loop spans 13 amino acids. Germline CDR1 SEHNR, CDR2 FQNEAQ (reference sequence). The CDR3 is CASSLPGVSPLHF. The DNA for the CDR3 is TGTGCCAGCAGCTTACCAGGGGTTTCACCCCTCCACTTT. Full variable domain (remainder filled in from reference TRBV7-9 and TRBJ1-6): DTGVSQNPRHKITKRGQNVTFRCDPISEHNRLYWYRQTLGQGPEFLTYFQNEAQLEKSRLLSDRFSAERPKGSFSTLEIQRTEQGDSAMYLCASSLPGVSPLHFGNGTRLTVT.

The chain carries TRBV7-9 and TRBJ2-7; unclear D gene. V gave up 6 bases and J gave up 4 bases, with 16 bases separating them. The V gene's germline CDR1 is SEHNR and CDR2 FQNEAQ (reference sequence). The CDR3 is 14 amino acids. The CDR3 sequence: CASRASQTAYEQYF. The CDR3 DNA follows: TGTGCCAGCAGAGCGAGTCAAACTGCGTACGAGCAGTACTTC.

The V call is TRBV28, the J call TRBJ1-1, with TRBD1 as a possible D gene (5 bases). In germline, CDR1 is MDHEN, CDR2 SYDVKM. Trimming stripped 3 bases from V and 5 bases from J, with 16 bases between. This CDR3 contains 15 residues. Written as DNA, the CDR3 is TGTGCCAGCAGTTTGGGGCCTGGGTTGTCTACTGAAGCTTTCTTT. This translates into CASSLGPGLSTEAFF.

The rearrangement joins TRBV4-1 to TRBJ2-1; TRBD2 agrees at 7 bases. The CDR3 contains 13 residues. CDR1 is MGHRA and CDR2 is YSYEKL in the germline V gene. V lost 4 bases, J lost 8 bases, and 5 bases stayed unmatched. The CDR3 DNA reads TGCGCCAGCAGCCGATCGGGGGGAGATGAGCAGTTCTTC. This translates into CASSRSGGDEQFF.

The chain carries TRBV6-5 and TRBJ1-2; no firm D call. The V gene's germline CDR1 is MNHEY and CDR2 SVGAGI. V was pared by 7 bases and J by 4 bases, with 13 bases between. This CDR3 is built from 13 residues. The CDR3 reads CASTRARGYGYTF. For the CDR3, the DNA is TGTGCCAGCACGAGGGCGCGAGGCTATGGCTACACCTTC.

V usage is TRBV29-1 and J usage is TRBJ1-2; 7 bases agree with TRBD1. The length of the CDR3 is 15 residues. Germline V gives CDR1 SQVTM, CDR2 ANQGSEA. The V and J ends lost 2 bases and 6 bases, in that order; junction bases with no gene match: 12. CDR3 sequence reads: CSVEPRGGDVHGYTF. CDR3 bases: TGCAGCGTTGAACCCCGAGGGGGCGATGTCCATGGCTACACCTTC.

This clone occurred once. The sample contains more than one DNA sequence encoding this CDR3. The chain recombines TRBV19 with TRBJ1-5; 8 bases match TRBD1. Germline V gene lookup returns CDR1 LNHDA and CDR2 SQIVND (reference sequence). The V gene end was trimmed by 9 bases and the J gene end by 4 bases; junction bases not matched to a gene: 5. The CDR3 is 13 residues long. The CDR3, as DNA: TGTGCCAGCTCGGACAGGGTGAATCAGCCCCAGCATTTT. The encoded protein is CASSDRVNQPQHF.

The chain links TRBV7-2 to TRBJ1-2; TRBD1 aligns across 7 bases. In germline, CDR1 is SGHTA, CDR2 FQGNSA. CDR3 length: 14 residues. V gave up 6 bases and J gave up 8 bases; unmatched junction bases: 12. DNA of the CDR3: TGTGCCAGCAGGACAGGTGACAGGGCGGTAGGCTACACCTTC. Amino acids: CASRTGDRAVGYTF. The variable domain in full, completed from reference TRBV7-2 and TRBJ1-2, reads GAGVSQSPSNKVTEKGKDVELRCDPISGHTALYWYRQSLGQGLEFLIYFQGNSAPDKSGLPSDRFSAERTGGSVSTLTIQRTQQEDSAVYLCASRTGDRAVGYTFGSGTRLTVV.

V usage is TRBV21-1 and J usage is TRBJ2-3; the tabulated D call, TRBD1, remains unverified against the DNA. TRBV21-1 is a listed pseudogene. The CDR3 runs 14 residues. The CDR3: CASSKVQGTDTQYF. In DNA, the CDR3 is TGTGCCAGCAGCAAAGTACAGGGCACAGATACGCAGTATTTT.

This chain uses TRBV19 with TRBJ1-2; 7 positions agree with TRBD1. This CDR3 comprises 15 residues. Germline trimming cut 7 bases from V and 4 bases from J; bases unmatched to any gene: 12. Germline V gene data show CDR1 as LNHDA and CDR2 as SQIVND (reference sequence). In DNA, the CDR3 is TGTGCCAGTAATCCCGGACAGGTCCTCGTCTATGGCTACACCTTC. Encoded protein: CASNPGQVLVYGYTF.

The chain employs TRBV10-1 and TRBJ2-3; D gene uncertain. CDR1 WNHNN and CDR2 SYGVQD come from the germline V gene (reference sequence). V dropped 7 bases and J dropped 4 bases, with 12 bases sitting between them. This CDR3 contains 13 residues. The CDR3 reads CASNENLADTQYF. In nucleotides, the CDR3 is TGCGCCAGCAACGAGAACCTCGCAGATACGCAGTATTTT.

This chain connects TRBV14 to TRBJ1-4; TRBD1 matches at 10 bases. V was clipped by 4 bases and J by 4 bases; unmatched bases: 0. Germline CDR1 is SGHDN and CDR2 is FVKESK. The CDR3 consists of 14 residues. The CDR3 loop is CASSRTGGNEKLFF. The CDR3 DNA reads TGTGCCAGCAGCCGGACAGGGGGTAATGAAAAACTGTTTTTT.

The chain is built from TRBV7-8 and TRBJ1-5; TRBD1 might be the D (5 bases). Germline CDR1 SGHVS, CDR2 FQNEAQ. Deletions cut 2 bases from V and 2 bases from J, with 13 bases between. The CDR3 is 16 amino acids. The CDR3 here is CASSLSGVMGNQPQHF. The CDR3 DNA reads TGTGCCAGCAGCTTATCGGGGGTGATGGGCAATCAGCCCCAGCATTTT.

The chain couples TRBV28 to TRBJ1-2; TRBD1 matches at 9 bases. The CDR3 contains 16 residues. V lost 3 bases and J lost 4; bases outside the gene matches: 9. Germline CDR1 and CDR2: MDHEN and SYDVKM. The CDR3 DNA reads as TGTGCCAGCAGTTTCCCCGGGACAGGGAGCGGCTATGGCTACACCTTC. Translating gives CASSFPGTGSGYGYTF.

In its sample, this clone was seen once. V and J are TRBV4-3 and TRBJ2-7, with D perhaps matching TRBD1 (5 bases). Between the trimmed V and J ends, which lost 1 base and 3 bases, there was a span of 7 bases. The CDR3 runs 13 residues. Germline loops: CDR1 LGHNA, CDR2 YSLEER. The CDR3 coding sequence is TGCGCCAGCAGCCAAGGGACAAACTACGAGCAGTACTTC. This gives the protein CASSQGTNYEQYF.

The J gene is TRBJ2-2, the V gene TRBV7-3; D unclear. The CDR3 consists of 12 residues. The germline V gene encodes CDR1 SGHTA and CDR2 FQGTGA. The V and J ends lost 5 bases and 7 bases respectively, with 8 bases between them. The CDR3 sequence: CASSPRYGELFF. For the CDR3, the DNA is TGTGCCAGCAGCCCACGCTACGGGGAGCTGTTTTTT.

The rearrangement uses TRBV2 and TRBJ2-3; D uncertain. Trimming shortened V by 1 base and J by 1 base, and 6 bases separated the two germline ends. The CDR3 covers 14 residues. The germline V gene encodes CDR1 SNHLY and CDR2 FYNNEI. The CDR3 sequence: CASSEDFGTDTQYF. The CDR3 DNA reads as TGTGCCAGCAGTGAAGACTTTGGCACAGATACGCAGTATTTT.

The chain recombines TRBV7-2 with TRBJ1-2; 7 nucleotides agree with TRBD1. The germline V gene has CDR1 SGHTA and CDR2 FQGNSA. V was clipped by 5 bases and J by 3 bases; unmatched bases: 3. The CDR3 covers 13 residues. This CDR3 is CASSPQGDYGYTF. The CDR3 coding sequence is TGTGCCAGCAGCCCGCAGGGGGACTATGGCTACACCTTC.

This clone has only a few counts. The chain couples TRBV5-1 to TRBJ1-1; 7 bases agree with TRBD1. The J segment lost 4 bases and the V segment lost 1 base, leaving 1 base of the junction unmatched. Germline assignment: CDR1 SGHRS and CDR2 YFSETQ. CDR3 size: 13 residues. The CDR3 DNA follows: TGCGCCAGCAGCTTGACAGGGGTCACTGAAGCTTTCTTT. It yields the protein CASSLTGVTEAFF.

This sequence joins TRBV4-1 and TRBJ2-7, with D possibly TRBD2 on 5 matching bases. Trimming left V 2 bases short and J 5 bases short, with 16 bases between. Germline CDR1 MGHRA, CDR2 YSYEKL. The CDR3 totals 15 residues. The CDR3 sequence: CASSQNWTPSHEQYF. CDR3 nucleotide sequence: TGCGCCAGCAGCCAAAATTGGACTCCTTCCCACGAGCAGTACTTC.

V and J are TRBV5-1 and TRBJ1-1; D is perhaps TRBD1 (6 bases). V dropped 1 base and J dropped 1 base, with 11 bases sitting between them. The CDR3 runs to 15 residues. Germline values: CDR1 SGHRS, CDR2 YFSETQ. The CDR3, as DNA: TGCGCCAGCAGCTTGACGGCAGGGGAGAACACTGAAGCTTTCTTT. Amino acids: CASSLTAGENTEAFF.

The count of this clone is one. V usage is TRBV4-1 and J usage is TRBJ2-1; possible D gene TRBD2, 5 bases. Germline-derived CDR1 and CDR2 are MGHRA and YSYEKL. This CDR3 is 16 amino acids long. Trimming stripped 0 bases from V and 5 bases from J, with 14 bases between. The CDR3, as DNA: TGCGCCAGCAGCCAAGATACCGGCGGGTACCACAATGAGCAGTTCTTC. Protein: CASSQDTGGYHNEQFF.

The rearrangement links TRBV5-6 to TRBJ2-7; the match to TRBD1 covers 8 bases. The CDR3 totals 15 residues. CDR1 and CDR2 (germline): SGHDT, YYEEEE. Losses at the gene ends were 4 bases for V and 3 bases for J; bases not matched to a gene: 9. The CDR3 spells CASSLPGQDFYEQYF. The DNA for the CDR3 is TGTGCCAGCAGCCTCCCGGGACAGGACTTCTACGAGCAGTACTTC.

Here the CDR3 DNA reads TGCGCCAGCAGCTTGGCCGGGGGAGGGACCGGGGAGCAGTACTTC. This sequence encodes CASSLAGGGTGEQYF. This chain joins TRBV5-1 and TRBJ2-7; TRBD2 aligns across 7 bases. The V segment lost 0 bases and the J segment 7 bases; nucleotides outside the gene matches: 10. The V gene's germline CDR1 is SGHRS and CDR2 YFSETQ. The CDR3 is made up of 15 amino acids. Complete variable domain (other parts from reference TRBV5-1 and TRBJ2-7): KAGVTQTPRYLIKTRGQQVTLSCSPISGHRSVSWYQQTPGQGLQFLFEYFSETQRNKGNFPGRFSGRQFSNSRSEMNVSTLELGDSALYLCASSLAGGGTGEQYFGPGTRLTVT.

This chain links TRBV7-9 with TRBJ2-3; 8 nucleotides align to TRBD2. The germline CDR1 and CDR2 sequences are SEHNR and FQNEAQ (reference sequence). The CDR3 is made up of 16 amino acids. The trim removed 5 bases at V and 1 base at J, leaving 8 bases unmatched. CDR3 sequence: CASSQSGRWGTDTQYF. CDR3 sequence (DNA): TGTGCCAGCAGCCAGAGCGGGAGATGGGGCACAGATACGCAGTATTTT.

This clone has at least ten counts. The chain employs TRBV14 and TRBJ2-7; 8 nucleotides line up with TRBD1. The CDR3 is made up of 16 amino acids. CDR1 and CDR2 (germline): SGHDN, FVKESK. Trimming at V came to 3 bases and at J to 2 bases, leaving 9 bases not matched to a gene. CDR3 in amino acids: CASSHTRGDRPYEQYF. CDR3 in DNA: TGTGCCAGCAGCCACACCAGGGGGGACAGGCCCTACGAGCAGTACTTC.

V gene TRBV23-1 combines with J gene TRBJ2-7, with TRBD2 as a possible D gene (6 bases). TRBV23-1 is treated as an ORF (open reading frame) with a function not yet certain. The CDR3 contains 15 residues. V dropped 2 bases and J dropped 5 bases, with 16 bases sitting between them. The DNA of the CDR3 is TGCGCCAGCAGTCAAGAGCGCGGGATCGACCACGAGCAGTACTTC. Residues: CASSQERGIDHEQYF.

A few counts support this clone. The chain carries TRBV25-1 and TRBJ1-3; D remains unclear. Trimming shortened V by 6 bases and J by 0 bases, and 6 bases separated the two germline ends. The CDR3 sequence is 13 residues long. Germline values: CDR1 MGHDK, CDR2 SYGVNS. The CDR3 DNA reads TGTGCCAGCAGCGAGCACTCTGGAAACACCATATATTTT. Translated: CASSEHSGNTIYF.

V is TRBV9 and J is TRBJ2-1; perhaps TRBD1 as D (7 bases). Looked up from germline, CDR1 is SGDLS and CDR2 is YYNGEE. CDR3 size: 16 residues. The V and J ends lost 0 bases and 7 bases respectively, with 17 bases between them. CDR3: CASSVDQGGRRNEQFF. In DNA form, the CDR3 reads TGTGCCAGCAGCGTAGACCAGGGGGGCAGGCGGAATGAGCAGTTCTTC.